The 20 T cell receptor beta chains presented below share a single source sample, sequenced in a study of cytomegalovirus exposure and HLA in healthy donors. Primers: 60 Vbeta forward and 13 Jbeta reverse. Method: immunoSEQ multiplex PCR; TCRdb's copy keeps in-frame clones and lacks some. Here the sample spans roughly 100,000 clones, under 80% being singletons. Sequenced input: PBMCs. These receptors were taken from a middle-aged man in good health and CMV-seropositive.

The CDR3: CASSLRQVSTQGTEAFF. The CDR3 nucleotides read TGCGCCAGCAGCTTGAGGCAGGTGTCTACGCAGGGCACTGAAGCTTTCTTT. The chain is built from TRBV5-1 and TRBJ1-1; TRBD1 is a possible D gene (5 bases). The V gene lost 1 base and the J gene lost 4 bases, with 20 bases spanning the gap. Germline V gene sequence: CDR1 SGHRS, CDR2 YFSETQ. This CDR3 is 17 amino acids long. The full variable domain, its missing parts supplied by reference TRBV5-1 and TRBJ1-1, is KAGVTQTPRYLIKTRGQQVTLSCSPISGHRSVSWYQQTPGQGLQFLFEYFSETQRNKGNFPGRFSGRQFSNSRSEMNVSTLELGDSALYLCASSLRQVSTQGTEAFFGQGTRLTVV.

The genes are TRBV7-9 and TRBJ1-6; D is unresolved. The V end lost 2 bases, the J end lost 7 bases, and 3 bases lay between the germline ends. This CDR3 is 12 amino acids long. Germline V lookup: CDR1 SEHNR, CDR2 FQNEAQ (reference sequence). Here the CDR3 DNA reads TGTGCCAGCAGCTTACCGAATTCACCCCTCCACTTT. Protein sequence: CASSLPNSPLHF.

A single count supports this clone. The chain employs TRBV2 and TRBJ1-6, with unresolved D. The CDR3 length is 13 residues. Trimming took 4 bases from V and 6 from J, leaving 7 bases between them. Germline CDR1 and CDR2: SNHLY and FYNNEI. CDR3: CASSVQANSPLHF. The CDR3 region has the DNA TGTGCCAGCAGTGTCCAGGCTAATTCACCCCTCCACTTT.

The chain couples TRBV5-4 to TRBJ2-5; TRBD1 might be the D (6 bases). CDR1 SGHNT and CDR2 YYREEE come from the germline V gene (reference sequence). V lost 4 bases and J lost 6, with 16 bases in between. This CDR3 is built from 14 residues. This chain's CDR3 is CASSTVTGRQTQYF. In DNA, the CDR3 is TGTGCCAGCAGCACCGTTACAGGGCGACAGACCCAGTACTTC.

The chain recombines TRBV27 with TRBJ2-5; 12 bases line up with TRBD1. The germline gives CDR1 MNHEY, CDR2 SMNVEV (reference sequence). V shed 6 bases, J shed 5 bases, and the junction held 10 bases outside the gene matches. The CDR3 has 16 amino acids. The CDR3 DNA sequence: TGTGCCAGCAGCCGCCCGGGACAGGGGGCGATCGAGACCCAGTACTTC. Translated, it gives CASSRPGQGAIETQYF.

This chain uses TRBV15 with TRBJ2-7; TRBD2 aligns across 13 bases. The ends lost 5 bases at V and 4 bases at J; junction bases unmatched: 2. Germline V gene sequence: CDR1 LNHNV, CDR2 YYDKDF (reference sequence). CDR3 length: 14 residues. The CDR3 DNA sequence: TGTGCCACCAGCGGGACTAGCGGGGAATACGAGCAGTACTTC. Amino acid sequence: CATSGTSGEYEQYF.

The chain combines TRBV4-1 with TRBJ2-5; 13 positions match TRBD2. The J call is uncertain, as TRBJ2-7 better fits the DNA end. The CDR3 has 18 amino acids. Germline CDR1 reads MGHRA; CDR2 reads YSYEKL. The DNA of the CDR3 is TGCGCCAGCAGCCGATTTACCGGGACTAGCGGGGCCTCCTACGAGCAGTACTTC. Amino acids: CASSRFTGTSGASYEQYF.

The chain couples TRBV6-6 to TRBJ1-1; D is perhaps TRBD1 (5 bases). In germline, CDR1 is MNHNY, CDR2 SVGAGI (reference sequence). V was shortened by 2 bases and J by 5 bases, with 12 bases between the two germline ends. This CDR3 is built from 14 residues. The CDR3 DNA is TGTGCCAGCAGTTACGGGGGGATCGCAACTGAAGCTTTCTTT. Protein sequence: CASSYGGIATEAFF.

The chain couples TRBV5-1 to TRBJ2-3; no clear D gene. CDR1 SGHRS and CDR2 YFSETQ come from the germline V gene. The CDR3 length is 12 residues. V was clipped by 2 bases and J by 4 bases, with 5 bases between them. The CDR3, as DNA: TGCGCCAGCAGCTTCAGTTCAGATACGCAGTATTTT. As protein: CASSFSSDTQYF.

The chain has TRBV28 and TRBJ2-7, with 8 bases lining up with TRBD1. Germline assignment: CDR1 MDHEN and CDR2 SYDVKM. This CDR3 comprises 15 residues. V was clipped by 6 bases and J by 3 bases; unmatched bases: 10. Here the CDR3 reads CASSRQGQVLYEQYF. The CDR3 DNA sequence: TGTGCCAGCAGCCGCCAGGGACAGGTACTCTACGAGCAGTACTTC. Variable domain in full (rest from reference TRBV28 and TRBJ2-7): DVKVTQSSRYLVKRTGEKVFLECVQDMDHENMFWYRQDPGLGLRLIYFSYDVKMKEKGDIPEGYSVSREKKERFSLILESASTNQTSMYLCASSRQGQVLYEQYFGPGTRLTVT.

The table lists this clone with a few counts. The rearrangement joins TRBV10-3 to TRBJ2-2, with D perhaps TRBD2 (5 bases). The V gene lost 4 bases and the J gene lost 4 bases, with 10 bases spanning the gap. Germline CDR1 and CDR2: ENHRY and SYGVKD. The length of the CDR3 is 14 residues. CDR3 amino acids: CAISGGTSTGELFF. CDR3 DNA sequence: TGTGCCATCAGTGGTGGTACTAGCACCGGGGAGCTGTTTTTT.

V and J are TRBV7-8 and TRBJ2-4, with D unresolved. CDR1 is SGHVS and CDR2 is FQNEAQ in the germline V gene. This CDR3 contains 16 residues. V dropped 1 base and J dropped 1 base, with 11 bases sitting between them. Here the CDR3 reads CASSLVPLVAKNIQYF. The CDR3 DNA sequence: TGTGCCAGCAGCTTAGTTCCTTTAGTGGCCAAAAACATTCAGTACTTC.

The rearrangement uses TRBV9 and TRBJ2-1, with 13 positions matching TRBD2. CDR1 and CDR2 from the germline V gene are SGDLS and YYNGEE. The CDR3 totals 16 residues. Unmatched junction bases numbered 6, after V lost 3 bases and J lost 6 bases. The chain's CDR3 is CASSGTGLAGVNEQFF. The CDR3 DNA is TGTGCCAGCAGCGGTACCGGACTAGCGGGAGTCAATGAGCAGTTCTTC.

The chain carries TRBV14 and TRBJ1-2; the D is unclear. CDR1 and CDR2 (germline): SGHDN, FVKESK. This CDR3 region has 13 residues. V dropped 1 base and J dropped 8 bases, with 11 bases sitting between them. This CDR3 is CASSQAKRGGYTF. The CDR3, as DNA: TGTGCCAGCAGCCAAGCTAAGCGGGGAGGCTACACCTTC. Complete variable domain (other parts from reference TRBV14 and TRBJ1-2): EAGVTQFPSHSVIEKGQTVTLRCDPISGHDNLYWYRRVMGKEIKFLLHFVKESKQDESGMPNNRFLAERTGGTYSTLKVQPAELEDSGVYFCASSQAKRGGYTFGSGTRLTVV.

The genes are TRBV27 and TRBJ2-7; 10 bases are shared with TRBD2. The V gene end was trimmed by 2 bases and the J gene end by 6 bases; junction bases not matched to a gene: 7. This CDR3 contains 15 residues. CDR1 is MNHEY and CDR2 is SMNVEV in the germline V gene (reference sequence). CDR3 DNA sequence: TGTGCCAGCAGTTTACAGCGGGAGGGCCAAGGCGAGCAGTACTTC. It translates to CASSLQREGQGEQYF.

The rearrangement joins TRBV4-1 to TRBJ2-3; 7 nucleotides align to TRBD2. This CDR3 has 16 amino acids. Trimming took 3 bases from V and 3 from J; bases not matched to a gene: 9. Germline CDR1 reads MGHRA; CDR2 reads YSYEKL. The CDR3 bases are TGCGCCAGCAGCCAGTACTTAGCGGGCGGTACAGATACGCAGTATTTT. This codes for CASSQYLAGGTDTQYF.

In this sample, this clone turned up a few times. The V and J genes are TRBV4-2 and TRBJ1-2; possibly TRBD1 for D (6 bases). This CDR3 region has 16 residues. V lost 3 bases, J lost 1 base, and 15 bases lay in between. In germline, CDR1 is LGHNA, CDR2 YNFKEQ. In nucleotides, the CDR3 is TGTGCCAGCAGCCATCCTCTCAGGGGCAGTAACTATGGCTACACCTTC. It specifies CASSHPLRGSNYGYTF.

This clone was seen a few times. This chain connects TRBV19 to TRBJ2-1; 11 bases align to TRBD2. V trimming: 8 bases; J trimming: 4 bases; junction bases outside the gene matches: 7. The CDR3 is 15 amino acids. CDR1 LNHDA and CDR2 SQIVND come from the germline V gene (reference sequence). The CDR3 sequence: CASRQGLADYNEQFF. The CDR3 DNA is TGTGCCAGTCGCCAGGGACTAGCGGATTACAATGAGCAGTTCTTC. Using reference TRBV19 and TRBJ2-1 for the parts outside the CDR3, the full variable domain is DGGITQSPKYLFRKEGQNVTLSCEQNLNHDAMYWYRQDPGQGLRLIYYSQIVNDFQKGDIAEGYSVSREKKESFPLTVTSAQKNPTAFYLCASRQGLADYNEQFFGPGTRLTVL.

CDR3 bases: TGTGCCAGCAGCTACCCGGGGGGTCTAGCGGGAGTGCCGAACACAGATACGCAGTATTTT. This translates into CASSYPGGLAGVPNTDTQYF. The rearrangement links TRBV7-6 to TRBJ2-3; 10 positions match TRBD2. V was clipped by 4 bases and J by 2 bases; unmatched bases: 18. This CDR3 is built from 20 residues. Germline lookup yields CDR1 SGHVS and CDR2 FNYEAQ.

CDR3 DNA: TGTGCCAGCAGTCCCACCTTAGCCGGTACAGGCCGCGGCACAGATACGCAGTATTTT. Its translation: CASSPTLAGTGRGTDTQYF. The chain uses TRBV28 and TRBJ2-3, with D tentatively TRBD1 (5 bases). Germline assignment: CDR1 MDHEN and CDR2 SYDVKM. The V end lost 5 bases, the J end lost 1 base, and 25 bases lay between the germline ends. This CDR3 contains 19 residues.